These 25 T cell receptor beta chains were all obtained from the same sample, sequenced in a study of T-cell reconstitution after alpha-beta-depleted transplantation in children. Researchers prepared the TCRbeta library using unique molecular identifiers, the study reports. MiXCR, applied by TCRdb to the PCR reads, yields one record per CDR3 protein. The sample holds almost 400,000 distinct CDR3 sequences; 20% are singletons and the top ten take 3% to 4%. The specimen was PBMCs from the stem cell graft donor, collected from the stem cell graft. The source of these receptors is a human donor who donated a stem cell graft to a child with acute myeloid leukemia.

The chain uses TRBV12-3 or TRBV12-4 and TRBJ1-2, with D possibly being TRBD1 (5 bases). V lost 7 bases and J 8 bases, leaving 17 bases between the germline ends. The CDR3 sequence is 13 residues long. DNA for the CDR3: TGTGCCAGCACCCATACAGGCGGGCACGGCTACACCTTC. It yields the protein CASTHTGGHGYTF.

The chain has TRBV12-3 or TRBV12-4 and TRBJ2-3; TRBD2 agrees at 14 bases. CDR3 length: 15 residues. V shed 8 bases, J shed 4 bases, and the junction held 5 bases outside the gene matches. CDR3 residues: CASRGTSGSPDTQYF. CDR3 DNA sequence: TGTGCCAGCCGTGGGACTAGCGGGAGCCCAGATACGCAGTATTTT.

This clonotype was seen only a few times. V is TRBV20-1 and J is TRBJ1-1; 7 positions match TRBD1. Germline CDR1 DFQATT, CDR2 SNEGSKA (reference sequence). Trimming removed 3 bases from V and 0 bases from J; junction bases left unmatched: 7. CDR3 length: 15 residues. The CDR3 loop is CSASGTAFMNTEAFF. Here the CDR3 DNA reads TGCAGTGCTAGTGGGACAGCTTTTATGAACACTGAAGCTTTCTTT.

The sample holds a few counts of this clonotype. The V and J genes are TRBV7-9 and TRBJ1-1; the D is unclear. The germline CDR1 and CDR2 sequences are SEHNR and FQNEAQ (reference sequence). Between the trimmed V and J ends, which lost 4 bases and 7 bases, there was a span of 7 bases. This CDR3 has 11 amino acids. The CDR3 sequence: CASSSGLEAFF. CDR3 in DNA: TGTGCCAGCAGCTCCGGGCTTGAAGCTTTCTTT.

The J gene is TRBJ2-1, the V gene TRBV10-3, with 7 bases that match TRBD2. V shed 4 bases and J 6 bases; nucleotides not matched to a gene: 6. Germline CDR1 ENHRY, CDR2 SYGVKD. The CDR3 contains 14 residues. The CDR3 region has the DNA TGTGCCATCAGTGGGCTAGCGGCCCTCAATGAGCAGTTCTTC. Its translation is CAISGLAALNEQFF.

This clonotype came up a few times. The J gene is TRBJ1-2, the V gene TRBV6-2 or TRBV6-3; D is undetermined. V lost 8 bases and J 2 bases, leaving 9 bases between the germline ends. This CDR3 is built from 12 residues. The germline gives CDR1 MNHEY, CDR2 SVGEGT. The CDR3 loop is CASAPINYGYTF. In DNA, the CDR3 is TGTGCCAGCGCACCGATCAACTATGGCTACACCTTC.

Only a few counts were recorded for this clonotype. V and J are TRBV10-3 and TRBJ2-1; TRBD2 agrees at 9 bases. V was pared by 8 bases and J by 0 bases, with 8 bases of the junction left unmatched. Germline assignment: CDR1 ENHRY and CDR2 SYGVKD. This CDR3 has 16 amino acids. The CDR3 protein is CAIGKAGGSSYNEQFF. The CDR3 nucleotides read TGTGCCATCGGGAAAGCGGGAGGCTCCTCCTACAATGAGCAGTTCTTC.

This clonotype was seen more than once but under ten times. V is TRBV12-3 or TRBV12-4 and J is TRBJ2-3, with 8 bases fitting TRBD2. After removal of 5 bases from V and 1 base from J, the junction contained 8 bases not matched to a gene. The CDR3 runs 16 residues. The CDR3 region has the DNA TGTGCCAGCAGTCCAGCGGGAGATATGGGCACAGATACGCAGTATTTT. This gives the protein CASSPAGDMGTDTQYF.

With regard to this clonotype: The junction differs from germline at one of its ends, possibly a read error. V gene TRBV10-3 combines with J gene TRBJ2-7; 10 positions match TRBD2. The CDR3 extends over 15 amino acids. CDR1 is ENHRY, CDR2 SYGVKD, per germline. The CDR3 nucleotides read TGTGCCATCAGTGAAGGAGAAGGGCTAGCGGGAGCCCTGGACTTC. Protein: CAISEGEGLAGALDF.

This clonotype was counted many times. CDR3 in DNA: TGCAGTGCTCCCGAGCTAGCCAAAAACATTCAGTACTTC. It encodes CSAPELAKNIQYF. This sequence joins TRBV20-1 and TRBJ2-4; no reliable D call. V was shortened by 5 bases and J by 0 bases, with 8 bases between the two germline ends. CDR1 and CDR2 from the germline V gene are DFQATT and SNEGSKA (reference sequence). This CDR3 is 13 amino acids long.

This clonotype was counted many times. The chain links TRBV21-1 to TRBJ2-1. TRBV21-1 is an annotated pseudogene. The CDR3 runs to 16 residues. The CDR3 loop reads CASSIEESGSYNEQFF. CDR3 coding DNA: TGTGCCAGCAGCATCGAGGAGAGCGGCTCCTACAATGAGCAGTTCTTC.

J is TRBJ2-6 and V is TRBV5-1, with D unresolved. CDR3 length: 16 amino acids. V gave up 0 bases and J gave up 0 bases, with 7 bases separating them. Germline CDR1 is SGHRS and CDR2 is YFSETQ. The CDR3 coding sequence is TGCGCCAGCAGCTTGGTTGTGTACTCTGGGGCCAACGTCCTGACTTTC. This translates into CASSLVVYSGANVLTF.

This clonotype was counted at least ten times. In DNA form, the CDR3 reads TGTGCCAGCAGCGTAGCTCGGGGGACAAATTCACCCCTCCACTTT. Its protein is CASSVARGTNSPLHF. The chain joins TRBV9 to TRBJ1-6; the D gene is possibly TRBD1 (6 bases). There are 15 residues in the CDR3. The V gene's germline CDR1 is SGDLS and CDR2 YYNGEE. Trimming pared 0 bases from V and 7 bases from J, leaving 11 bases between.

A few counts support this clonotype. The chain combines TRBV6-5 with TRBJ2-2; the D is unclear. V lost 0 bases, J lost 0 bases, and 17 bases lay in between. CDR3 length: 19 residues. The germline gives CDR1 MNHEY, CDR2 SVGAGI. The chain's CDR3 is CASSYSLNPTDPNTGELFF. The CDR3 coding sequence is TGTGCCAGCAGTTACTCCCTGAACCCGACGGACCCGAACACCGGGGAGCTGTTTTTT.

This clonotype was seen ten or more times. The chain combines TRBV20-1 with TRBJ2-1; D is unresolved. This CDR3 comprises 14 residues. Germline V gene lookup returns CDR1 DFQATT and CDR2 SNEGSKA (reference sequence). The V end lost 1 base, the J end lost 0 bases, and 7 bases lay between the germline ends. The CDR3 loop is CSARVRGSYNEQFF. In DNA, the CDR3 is TGCAGTGCTAGAGTAAGAGGCTCCTACAATGAGCAGTTCTTC.

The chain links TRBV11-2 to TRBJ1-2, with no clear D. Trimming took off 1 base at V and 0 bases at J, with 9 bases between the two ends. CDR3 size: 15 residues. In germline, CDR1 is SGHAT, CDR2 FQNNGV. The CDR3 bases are TGTGCCAGCAGCTTAGTGGGCAGCCCTAACTATGGCTACACCTTC. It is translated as CASSLVGSPNYGYTF.

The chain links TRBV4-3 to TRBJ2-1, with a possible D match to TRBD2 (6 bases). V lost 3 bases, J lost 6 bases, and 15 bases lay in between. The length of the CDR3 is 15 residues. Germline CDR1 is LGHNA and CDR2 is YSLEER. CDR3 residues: CASSQIRETSNEQFF. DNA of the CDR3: TGCGCCAGCAGCCAGATACGGGAGACGAGCAATGAGCAGTTCTTC.

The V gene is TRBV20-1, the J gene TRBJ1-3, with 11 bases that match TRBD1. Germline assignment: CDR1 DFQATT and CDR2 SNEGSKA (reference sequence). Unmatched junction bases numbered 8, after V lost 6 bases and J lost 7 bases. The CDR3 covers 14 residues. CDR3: CSAESGTGGNTIYF. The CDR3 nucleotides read TGCAGTGCGGAATCCGGGACAGGGGGTAACACCATATATTTT.

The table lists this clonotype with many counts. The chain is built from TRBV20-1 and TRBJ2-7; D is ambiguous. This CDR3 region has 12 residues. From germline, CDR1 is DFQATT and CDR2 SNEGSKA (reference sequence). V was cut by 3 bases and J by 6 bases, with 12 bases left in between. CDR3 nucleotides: TGCAGTGCTAGGACTGCTCTCGGCGAGCAGTACTTC. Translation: CSARTALGEQYF.

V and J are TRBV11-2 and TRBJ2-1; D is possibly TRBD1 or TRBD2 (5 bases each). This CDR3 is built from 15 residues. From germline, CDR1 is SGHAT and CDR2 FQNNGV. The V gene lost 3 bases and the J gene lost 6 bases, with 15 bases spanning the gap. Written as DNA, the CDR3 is TGTGCCAGCAGCTTCTCCGGGACCCACCTCAATGAGCAGTTCTTC. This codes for CASSFSGTHLNEQFF.

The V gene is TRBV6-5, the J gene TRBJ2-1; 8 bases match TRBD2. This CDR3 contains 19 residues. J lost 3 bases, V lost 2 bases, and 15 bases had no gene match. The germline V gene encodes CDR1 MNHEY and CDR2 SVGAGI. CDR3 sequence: CASSYGIGMLAGFYNEQFF. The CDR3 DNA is TGTGCCAGCAGTTACGGGATTGGTATGCTAGCGGGTTTCTACAATGAGCAGTTCTTC.

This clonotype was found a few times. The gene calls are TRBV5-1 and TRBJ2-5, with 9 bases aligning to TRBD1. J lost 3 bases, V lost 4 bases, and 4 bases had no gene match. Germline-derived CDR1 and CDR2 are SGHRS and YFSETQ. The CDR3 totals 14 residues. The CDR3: CASSPGQGKETQYF. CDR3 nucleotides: TGCGCCAGCAGCCCGGGACAGGGAAAAGAGACCCAGTACTTC.

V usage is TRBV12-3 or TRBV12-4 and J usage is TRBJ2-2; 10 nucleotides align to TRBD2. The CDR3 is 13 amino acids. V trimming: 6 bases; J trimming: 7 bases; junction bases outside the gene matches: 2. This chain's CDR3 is CASRVAGGGELFF. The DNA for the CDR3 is TGTGCCAGCAGGGTAGCGGGAGGCGGGGAGCTGTTTTTT.

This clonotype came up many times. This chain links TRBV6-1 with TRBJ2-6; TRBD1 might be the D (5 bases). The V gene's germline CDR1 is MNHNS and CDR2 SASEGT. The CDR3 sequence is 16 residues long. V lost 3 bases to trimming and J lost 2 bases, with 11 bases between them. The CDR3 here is CASSESRDTGANVLTF. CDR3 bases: TGTGCCAGCAGTGAGAGCAGGGATACTGGGGCCAACGTCCTGACTTTC.

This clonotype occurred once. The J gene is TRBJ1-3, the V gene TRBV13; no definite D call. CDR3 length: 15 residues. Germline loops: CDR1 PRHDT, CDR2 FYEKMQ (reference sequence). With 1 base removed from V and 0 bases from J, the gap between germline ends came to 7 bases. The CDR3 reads CASSLVGNSGNTIYF. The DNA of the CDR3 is TGTGCCAGCAGCTTAGTTGGAAACTCTGGAAACACCATATATTTT. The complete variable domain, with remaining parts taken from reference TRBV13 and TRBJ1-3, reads AAGVIQSPRHLIKEKRETATLKCYPIPRHDTVYWYQQGPGQDPQFLISFYEKMQSDKGSIPDRFSAQQFSDYHSELNMSSLELGDSALYFCASSLVGNSGNTIYFGEGSWLTVV.